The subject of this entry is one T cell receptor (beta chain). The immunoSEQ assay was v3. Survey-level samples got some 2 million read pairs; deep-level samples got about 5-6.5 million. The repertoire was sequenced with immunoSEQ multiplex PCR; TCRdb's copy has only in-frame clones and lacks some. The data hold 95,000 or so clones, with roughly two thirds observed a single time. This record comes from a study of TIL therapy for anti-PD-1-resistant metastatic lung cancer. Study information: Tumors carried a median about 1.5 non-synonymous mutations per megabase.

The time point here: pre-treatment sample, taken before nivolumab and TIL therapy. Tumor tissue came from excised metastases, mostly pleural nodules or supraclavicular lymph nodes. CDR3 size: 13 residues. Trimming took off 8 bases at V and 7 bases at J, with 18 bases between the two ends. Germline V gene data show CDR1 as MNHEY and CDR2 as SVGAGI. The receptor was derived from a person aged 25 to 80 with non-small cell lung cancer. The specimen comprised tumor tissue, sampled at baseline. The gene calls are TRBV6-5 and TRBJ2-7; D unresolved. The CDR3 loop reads CASQASGFGEQYF. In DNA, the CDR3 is TGTGCCAGCCAGGCATCCGGGTTCGGGGAGCAGTACTTC.